These 16 T cell receptor beta chains share one sample of origin, sequenced in a study of shared clonotypes between healthy human individuals. Repertoires were generated with immunoSEQ multiplex PCR, while TCRdb's copy carries only in-frame clones and drops some. The sample gives about 2.1 million clones, 90% to 95% of which show up once; around 1.7% is in the top ten. CD45RO-negative CD8 cells positively selected for CCR7 made up the naive population, which excluded terminally differentiated effector memory CD45RA+ cells. Sequenced sample: naive CD8+ T cells from PBMCs. The receptors were sampled from a man aged 18-30 years in good health. Some clones in this sample may be carry-over from other donors' samples.

The V gene is TRBV7-6, the J gene TRBJ2-3, with TRBD2 matching 7 bases. With 1 base clipped from V and 4 bases from J, the junction kept 8 bases outside the gene matches. The CDR3 covers 16 residues. Germline values: CDR1 SGHVS, CDR2 FNYEAQ. CDR3 nucleotides: TGTGCCAGCAGCTTAGGGGCGCGGGAGCCGTCAGATACGCAGTATTTT. Translated, it gives CASSLGAREPSDTQYF.

The chain carries TRBV11-2 and TRBJ2-1; D gene uncertain. Trimming cost V 5 bases and J 8 bases, with 22 bases left between them. In germline, CDR1 is SGHAT, CDR2 FQNNGV. This CDR3 region has 16 residues. CDR3 in amino acids: CASSRTSRVTPDEQFF. The CDR3 coding sequence is TGTGCCAGCAGCCGAACCAGTAGGGTGACCCCTGATGAGCAGTTCTTC.

This rearrangement joins TRBV5-5 to TRBJ2-1, with 9 bases matching TRBD1. This CDR3 has 14 residues. Unmatched junction bases numbered 5, after V lost 4 bases and J lost 6 bases. Germline V gene data show CDR1 as SGHKS and CDR2 as YYEKEE (reference sequence). The CDR3 region is CASSGEDRGNEQFF. CDR3 nucleotide sequence: TGTGCCAGCAGCGGAGAGGACAGGGGCAATGAGCAGTTCTTC. Full variable domain (missing parts from reference TRBV5-5 and TRBJ2-1): DAGVTQSPTHLIKTRGQQVTLRCSPISGHKSVSWYQQVLGQGPQFIFQYYEKEERGRGNFPDRFSARQFPNYSSELNVNALLLGDSALYLCASSGEDRGNEQFFGPGTRLTVL.

The chain uses TRBV27 and TRBJ1-2; D is unresolved. The CDR3 is 15 amino acids. Germline CDR1 reads MNHEY; CDR2 reads SMNVEV (reference sequence). Trimming took 3 bases from V and 3 from J, leaving 14 bases between them. The CDR3 reads CASSFNSDGYYGYTF. Written as DNA, the CDR3 is TGTGCCAGCAGTTTTAACAGCGATGGATACTATGGCTACACCTTC.

About this clone itself: The same CDR3 is also encoded by other DNA sequences in this sample. The chain combines TRBV6-6 with TRBJ2-3; D may match TRBD1 or TRBD2 (5 bases each). CDR3 size: 13 residues. Trimming removed 0 bases at V and 4 bases at J, with 5 bases between. Germline lookup yields CDR1 MNHNY and CDR2 SVGAGI (reference sequence). The CDR3 DNA follows: TGTGCCAGCAGTTACTCGGGGGCAGATACGCAGTATTTT. It specifies CASSYSGADTQYF.

The chain is built from TRBV4-2 and TRBJ1-5; D ambiguous. The CDR3 is 16 amino acids. The germline CDR1 and CDR2 sequences are LGHNA and YNFKEQ. V lost 0 bases to trimming and J lost 0 bases, with 9 bases between them. The DNA for the CDR3 is TGTGCCAGCAGCCAAGATGAAATACGTAGCAATCAGCCCCAGCATTTT. This sequence encodes CASSQDEIRSNQPQHF.

A word on this clone: This sample includes further DNA sequences coding for the same CDR3. This chain joins TRBV9 and TRBJ2-7, with D possibly being TRBD1 or TRBD2 (5 bases each). CDR1 is SGDLS and CDR2 is YYNGEE in the germline V gene. The ends were cut back, 0 bases at V and 2 bases at J, with 6 bases in the middle. The CDR3 loop spans 13 amino acids. The DNA of the CDR3 is TGTGCCAGCAGCGTAGGGGACCCCTACGAGCAGTACTTC. Its translation is CASSVGDPYEQYF.

The V gene is TRBV7-8, the J gene TRBJ1-1; the D gene is possibly TRBD1 (6 bases). Germline V CDR1 and CDR2: SGHVS, FQNEAQ. The CDR3 spans 13 residues. V lost 8 bases and J lost 3, with 13 bases in between. Here the CDR3 DNA reads TGTGCCAGCCGACGGGGGCGCGACACTGAAGCTTTCTTT. Its translation: CASRRGRDTEAFF.

This CDR3 is CATSRLTSHKLETQYF. For the CDR3, the DNA is TGTGCCACCAGCAGATTGACTAGCCACAAGTTGGAGACCCAGTACTTC. The rearrangement links TRBV15 to TRBJ2-5; 7 nucleotides match TRBD2. V lost 2 bases, J lost 5 bases, and 11 bases stayed unmatched. The germline CDR1 and CDR2 sequences are LNHNV and YYDKDF (reference sequence). This CDR3 comprises 16 residues.

The chain recombines TRBV4-2 with TRBJ2-2; D is undetermined. CDR3 length: 14 amino acids. The V gene's germline CDR1 is LGHNA and CDR2 YNFKEQ. The V end lost 0 bases, the J end lost 7 bases, and 9 bases lay between the germline ends. The CDR3 DNA sequence: TGTGCCAGCAGCCAAGAGGCCAGCGTCGGGGAGCTGTTTTTT. Its translation: CASSQEASVGELFF.

In this sample, this clone turned up once. This chain connects TRBV4-1 to TRBJ1-5; D unclear. The CDR3 covers 14 residues. Trimming shortened V by 0 bases and J by 8 bases, and 11 bases separated the two germline ends. Germline lookup yields CDR1 MGHRA and CDR2 YSYEKL. CDR3 in DNA: TGCGCCAGCAGCCAAGAGGTTGGGCGAGAGCCCCAGCATTTT. Translated, it gives CASSQEVGREPQHF.

The chain is built from TRBV6-5 and TRBJ2-1; TRBD2 aligns across 8 bases. Germline values: CDR1 MNHEY, CDR2 SVGAGI. V shed 5 bases and J 7 bases; nucleotides not matched to a gene: 10. The CDR3 sequence is 15 residues long. CDR3 residues: CASSAGGDTWNEQFF. CDR3 coding DNA: TGTGCCAGCAGTGCCGGGGGGGACACCTGGAATGAGCAGTTCTTC.

The rearrangement links TRBV7-2 to TRBJ2-7; TRBD1 matches 8 bases. CDR3 length equals 15 residues. Germline V gene sequence: CDR1 SGHTA, CDR2 FQGNSA. Losses at the gene ends were 5 bases for V and 1 base for J; bases not matched to a gene: 7. The DNA of the CDR3 is TGTGCCAGCAGCCTAGGACAGGGATTTTCCTACGAGCAGTACTTC. This translates into CASSLGQGFSYEQYF.

This chain joins TRBV5-1 and TRBJ2-7, with D possibly TRBD1 on 6 matching bases. The CDR3 spans 15 residues. Trimming stripped 1 base from V and 2 bases from J, with 13 bases between. CDR1 is SGHRS, CDR2 YFSETQ, per germline. CDR3 sequence (DNA): TGCGCCAGCAGCTTGCAACAGGGAACTCCCTACGAGCAGTACTTC. Amino acid sequence: CASSLQQGTPYEQYF.

In regard to this clone: Other DNA variants within this sample encode the same CDR3. This rearrangement joins TRBV7-9 to TRBJ2-7; 7 bases map to TRBD2. CDR3 length equals 13 residues. Per the germline V gene, CDR1 is SEHNR and CDR2 is FQNEAQ (reference sequence). With V trimmed by 0 bases and J by 6 bases, 2 bases remained unmatched. As DNA, the CDR3 is TGTGCCAGCAGCTTAGCTGGCGGGAGCGAGCAGTACTTC. Translating gives CASSLAGGSEQYF.

The chain couples TRBV19 to TRBJ2-7; 7 bases agree with TRBD1. The germline CDR1 and CDR2 sequences are LNHDA and SQIVND (reference sequence). The junction had 9 bases not matched to a gene; V was cut back by 4 bases and J by 3 bases. The CDR3 sequence is 15 residues long. The CDR3 bases are TGTGCCAGTAGTAAAGGACAGGTTCCGGACTACGAGCAGTACTTC. It encodes CASSKGQVPDYEQYF.